This T cell receptor beta chain was observed in a study of cytomegalovirus exposure and HLA in healthy donors. Study observations and caveats: TCR sequences were mostly rare, though some public TCRs occurred in many donors.

No CMV serostatus was recorded for this donor. Primers: 60 Vbeta forward and 13 Jbeta reverse. Some clones are missing from TCRdb's copy, which holds only in-frame ones; the method was immunoSEQ multiplex PCR. Counted here are 180,000 or so clones, about two thirds occurring once; the ten biggest clones make up under 3%. Remarks on this clone: The antigen is not known.

This receptor was identified in a human donor in good health. Sequenced input: PBMCs.

DNA for the CDR3: TGTGCCAGCAGCTTGGGCGACACTGCAACTAATGAAAAACTGTTTTTT. This sequence encodes CASSLGDTATNEKLFF. The chain recombines TRBV5-8 with TRBJ1-4; D unclear. This CDR3 has 16 residues. The V and J ends lost 0 bases and 0 bases respectively, with 9 bases between them. The germline gives CDR1 SGHTS, CDR2 YDEGEE.